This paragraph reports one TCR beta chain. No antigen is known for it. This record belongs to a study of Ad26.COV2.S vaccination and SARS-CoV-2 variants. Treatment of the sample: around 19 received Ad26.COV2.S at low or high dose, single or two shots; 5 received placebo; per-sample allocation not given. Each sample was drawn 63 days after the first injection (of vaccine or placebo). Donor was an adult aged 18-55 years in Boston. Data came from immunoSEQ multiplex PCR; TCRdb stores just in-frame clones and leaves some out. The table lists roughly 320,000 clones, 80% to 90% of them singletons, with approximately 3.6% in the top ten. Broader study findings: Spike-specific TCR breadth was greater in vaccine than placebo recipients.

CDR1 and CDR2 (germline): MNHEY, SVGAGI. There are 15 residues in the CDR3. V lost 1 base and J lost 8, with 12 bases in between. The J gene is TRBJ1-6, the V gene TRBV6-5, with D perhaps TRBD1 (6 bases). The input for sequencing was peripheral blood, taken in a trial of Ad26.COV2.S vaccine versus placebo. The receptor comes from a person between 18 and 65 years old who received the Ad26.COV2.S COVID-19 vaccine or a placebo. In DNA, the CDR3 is TGTGCCAGCAGTTACTGGAACAGGGCGTATTCACCCCTCCACTTT. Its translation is CASSYWNRAYSPLHF.